The 31 T cell receptor beta chains in this list originate from one sample, sequenced in a study of blood T cell repertoires in COVID-19. The assay was immunoSEQ multiplex PCR, and TCRdb's table has in-frame clones only and misses some. Seen here are 100,000 to 150,000 clones, over 75% observed once, and the top ten hold about 6.2%. The source material was peripheral blood. The source is a man aged 80 or over with active or convalescent COVID-19.

The gene calls are TRBV30 and TRBJ2-2, with 7 bases matching TRBD2. CDR1 GTSNPN and CDR2 SVGIG come from the germline V gene (reference sequence). This CDR3 contains 16 residues. The V segment lost 0 bases and the J segment 4 bases; nucleotides outside the gene matches: 8. The CDR3 here is CAWSVLAGVLTGELFF. The CDR3 DNA sequence: TGTGCCTGGAGTGTATTGGCGGGGGTCCTCACCGGGGAGCTGTTTTTT.

This clone was counted a single time. V and J are TRBV11-2 and TRBJ2-7; the match to TRBD1 covers 9 bases. The CDR3 length is 14 residues. CDR1 SGHAT and CDR2 FQNNGV come from the germline V gene. The J segment lost 3 bases and the V segment lost 5 bases, leaving 5 bases of the junction unmatched. CDR3 sequence (DNA): TGTGCCAGCAGCCCGACAGGGGGGTTCTACGAGCAGTACTTC. Translated: CASSPTGGFYEQYF.

The genes are TRBV24-1 and TRBJ2-5; tentatively, D is TRBD1 (6 bases). The CDR3 loop spans 16 amino acids. The V gene lost 4 bases and the J gene lost 3 bases, with 17 bases spanning the gap. Per the germline V gene, CDR1 is KGHDR and CDR2 is SFDVKD. CDR3 in amino acids: CATSESGVGVEETQYF. CDR3 sequence (DNA): TGTGCCACCAGTGAGTCAGGGGTCGGGGTCGAAGAGACCCAGTACTTC.

This sequence joins TRBV5-4 and TRBJ1-2, with D hard to call. In germline, CDR1 is SGHNT, CDR2 YYREEE (reference sequence). Trimming stripped 2 bases from V and 2 bases from J, with 13 bases between. The CDR3 covers 15 residues. CDR3 sequence: CASSFEGGGNYGYTF. The CDR3 nucleotides are TGTGCCAGCAGCTTCGAGGGTGGAGGAAACTATGGCTACACCTTC.

V gene TRBV9 combines with J gene TRBJ1-2; weak D call: TRBD1 (5 bases). The CDR3 length is 15 residues. The V end lost 2 bases, the J end lost 8 bases, and 19 bases lay between the germline ends. Looked up from germline, CDR1 is SGDLS and CDR2 is YYNGEE. CDR3 nucleotide sequence: TGTGCCAGCAGCGTTGAGCCACAGGCGGTCGGGGGCTACACCTTC. Amino acid sequence: CASSVEPQAVGGYTF.

The chain uses TRBV6-5 and TRBJ1-2, with D hard to call. The CDR3 runs 13 residues. Germline CDR1 MNHEY, CDR2 SVGAGI. Trimming removed 7 bases at V and 4 bases at J, with 13 bases between. The CDR3 region is CASTTDTSYGYTF. In DNA form, the CDR3 reads TGTGCCAGCACTACCGACACGTCCTATGGCTACACCTTC.

This clone was picked up one time. The chain combines TRBV19 with TRBJ1-1, with D tentatively TRBD1 (5 bases). This CDR3 has 12 amino acids. Germline-derived CDR1 and CDR2 are LNHDA and SQIVND (reference sequence). V was trimmed by 7 bases and J by 8 bases, leaving 14 bases between them. This chain's CDR3 is CASTMPGGEAFF. For the CDR3, the DNA is TGTGCCAGTACCATGCCCGGGGGGGAAGCTTTCTTT.

The rearrangement joins TRBV20-1 to TRBJ2-5, with TRBD1 matching 8 bases. V lost 3 bases, J lost 3 bases, and 3 bases stayed unmatched. The length of the CDR3 is 13 residues. Germline CDR1 DFQATT, CDR2 SNEGSKA (reference sequence). CDR3 DNA: TGCAGTGCTAGTCGGACAGGGAAAGAGACCCAGTACTTC. It specifies CSASRTGKETQYF.

The chain has TRBV28 and TRBJ1-1; D perhaps matches TRBD1 (5 bases). Germline lookup yields CDR1 MDHEN and CDR2 SYDVKM. This CDR3 is built from 13 residues. V gave up 3 bases and J gave up 10 bases, with 15 bases separating them. The chain's CDR3 is CASSFLRGGLAFF. CDR3 DNA sequence: TGTGCCAGCAGTTTCTTAAGGGGAGGGTTAGCTTTCTTT.

In its sample, this clone was seen a few times. V usage is TRBV15 and J usage is TRBJ2-2; 7 bases align to TRBD1. The junction had 4 bases not matched to a gene; V was cut back by 1 base and J by 2 bases. This CDR3 has 16 amino acids. CDR1 LNHNV and CDR2 YYDKDF come from the germline V gene (reference sequence). Here the CDR3 DNA reads TGTGCCACCAGCAGAGCAGGGGGACGTAACACCGGGGAGCTGTTTTTT. It yields the protein CATSRAGGRNTGELFF.

V gene TRBV7-9 combines with J gene TRBJ1-5; D call uncertain. Trimming took 4 bases from V and 0 from J, leaving 22 bases between them. CDR1 is SEHNR and CDR2 is FQNEAQ in the germline V gene (reference sequence). The CDR3 sequence is 19 residues long. In nucleotides, the CDR3 is TGTGCCAGCAGCTCTTGGGGAGGTAGTTTCTCAGATAGCAATCAGCCCCAGCATTTT. Amino acids: CASSSWGGSFSDSNQPQHF.

The chain links TRBV6-5 to TRBJ1-1, with D hard to call. This CDR3 comprises 14 residues. CDR1 is MNHEY and CDR2 is SVGAGI in the germline V gene. Trimming shortened V by 0 bases and J by 10 bases, and 15 bases separated the two germline ends. CDR3 in amino acids: CASSYSLVNRGAFF. Written as DNA, the CDR3 is TGTGCCAGCAGTTACTCGCTAGTCAATCGTGGAGCTTTCTTT.

V is TRBV6-5 and J is TRBJ2-1, with 7 bases aligning to TRBD2. The CDR3 length is 15 residues. Germline V CDR1 and CDR2: MNHEY, SVGAGI. The junction had 13 bases not matched to a gene; V was cut back by 7 bases and J by 7 bases. The CDR3 DNA reads TGTGCCAGCACCCCCCGGGGGGTGAGGGCGAATGAGCAGTTCTTC. Translated, it gives CASTPRGVRANEQFF.

The chain links TRBV27 to TRBJ2-5; 8 nucleotides match TRBD2. The germline CDR1 and CDR2 sequences are MNHEY and SMNVEV (reference sequence). The V segment lost 6 bases and the J segment 5 bases; nucleotides outside the gene matches: 11. This CDR3 is built from 15 residues. Written as DNA, the CDR3 is TGTGCCAGCAGGCCGGGCGGGGGGCCGAGGGAGACCCAGTACTTC. Translated: CASRPGGGPRETQYF.

V and J are TRBV7-3 and TRBJ2-3; the match to TRBD1 covers 7 bases. The CDR3 has 14 amino acids. Trimming cost V 3 bases and J 6 bases; bases outside gene matches: 6. The germline gives CDR1 SGHTA, CDR2 FQGTGA. The CDR3 sequence: CASSFDRAVDTQYF. CDR3 DNA: TGTGCCAGCAGCTTTGACAGGGCGGTGGATACGCAGTATTTT.

This chain connects TRBV7-2 to TRBJ2-7; D is perhaps TRBD1 (5 bases). V lost 2 bases and J 5 bases, leaving 13 bases between the germline ends. The germline CDR1 and CDR2 sequences are SGHTA and FQGNSA. The CDR3 covers 14 residues. CDR3 bases: TGTGCCAGCAGCTTATTGCCCCAGGGCCACGAGCAGTACTTC. It is translated as CASSLLPQGHEQYF.

The chain is built from TRBV2 and TRBJ1-3; unclear D gene. Trimming pared 6 bases from V and 0 bases from J, leaving 6 bases between. The CDR3 consists of 13 residues. In germline, CDR1 is SNHLY, CDR2 FYNNEI. CDR3 coding DNA: TGTGCCAGCAGCGGGGTCTCTGGAAACACCATATATTTT. This codes for CASSGVSGNTIYF.

This sequence joins TRBV12-5 and TRBJ2-1; 8 nucleotides match TRBD2. Germline loops: CDR1 LGHNT, CDR2 FRNRAP. The CDR3 totals 15 residues. With 3 bases clipped from V and 7 bases from J, the junction kept 8 bases outside the gene matches. The CDR3 nucleotides read TGTGCTAGTGGTTTCGCGGGACTAGGAGTGAATGAGCAGTTCTTC. Translation: CASGFAGLGVNEQFF. The complete variable domain, with remaining parts taken from reference TRBV12-5 and TRBJ2-1, reads DARVTQTPRHKVTEMGQEVTMRCQPILGHNTVFWYRQTMMQGLELLAYFRNRAPLDDSGMPKDRFSAEMPDATLATLKIQPSEPRDSAVYFCASGFAGLGVNEQFFGPGTRLTVL.

The chain carries TRBV5-1 and TRBJ2-1; TRBD2 is a possible D gene (7 bases). The CDR3 is made up of 17 amino acids. Germline assignment: CDR1 SGHRS and CDR2 YFSETQ. The V end lost 0 bases, the J end lost 5 bases, and 18 bases lay between the germline ends. In DNA form, the CDR3 reads TGCGCCAGCAGCTTGGTGGGCGGGGGCGGTTACAACAATGAGCAGTTCTTC. As protein: CASSLVGGGGYNNEQFF.

The chain combines TRBV18 with TRBJ2-3; 8 bases are a match to TRBD2. Germline V gene lookup returns CDR1 KGHSH and CDR2 LQKENI. The CDR3 contains 16 residues. J lost 5 bases, V lost 6 bases, and 13 bases had no gene match. The CDR3 bases are TGTGCCAGCTCCCCCAGCGGGAGAGGTGGGGTAGATACGCAGTATTTT. Protein: CASSPSGRGGVDTQYF.

The chain joins TRBV19 to TRBJ1-4, with 7 bases identical to TRBD1. There are 15 residues in the CDR3. The germline V gene encodes CDR1 LNHDA and CDR2 SQIVND (reference sequence). With 5 bases clipped from V and 10 bases from J, the junction kept 13 bases outside the gene matches. The CDR3 protein is CASSADRDLWGKLFF. The CDR3 region has the DNA TGTGCCAGTAGTGCCGACAGGGACTTATGGGGAAAACTGTTTTTT.

This clone was counted a single time. The V gene is TRBV4-3, the J gene TRBJ2-2; D is perhaps TRBD1 (5 bases). This CDR3 contains 15 residues. V was shortened by 0 bases and J by 5 bases, with 10 bases between the two germline ends. Germline V gene lookup returns CDR1 LGHNA and CDR2 YSLEER. CDR3 sequence reads: CASSQDSGRTGELFF. The CDR3 DNA reads TGCGCCAGCAGCCAAGATTCAGGGCGGACCGGGGAGCTGTTTTTT.

This chain connects TRBV18 to TRBJ2-3; D unclear. Germline V gene sequence: CDR1 KGHSH, CDR2 LQKENI. V was trimmed by 6 bases and J by 6 bases, leaving 13 bases between them. The CDR3 runs to 13 residues. The CDR3 region is CASSNRGSDTQYF. In nucleotides, the CDR3 is TGTGCCAGCTCGAACCGAGGTTCCGATACGCAGTATTTT.

This sequence joins TRBV6-5 and TRBJ2-3; 7 positions match TRBD2. V shed 6 bases, J shed 2 bases, and the junction held 5 bases outside the gene matches. The CDR3 has 14 amino acids. Per germline, CDR1 MNHEY and CDR2 SVGAGI. CDR3 in DNA: TGTGCCAGCAGGAAAGCGGGGATCACAGATACGCAGTATTTT. Its translation: CASRKAGITDTQYF.

This clone was picked up many times. The chain recombines TRBV18 with TRBJ2-2; possibly TRBD1 for D (6 bases). CDR3 length: 13 amino acids. CDR1 is KGHSH and CDR2 is LQKENI in the germline V gene. V gave up 3 bases and J gave up 5 bases, with 7 bases separating them. Here the CDR3 DNA reads TGTGCCAGCTCACCCGACAGGACCGGGGAGCTGTTTTTT. Translating gives CASSPDRTGELFF.

This clone has a single count. This chain joins TRBV5-4 and TRBJ2-7; 10 bases match TRBD1. Germline CDR1 SGHNT, CDR2 YYREEE (reference sequence). Trimming cost V 4 bases and J 1 base; bases outside gene matches: 5. CDR3 length: 15 amino acids. This CDR3 is CASSRDRGQSYEQYF. DNA of the CDR3: TGTGCCAGCAGCCGCGACAGGGGGCAATCCTACGAGCAGTACTTC.

This chain links TRBV27 with TRBJ1-2, with D possibly matching TRBD1 (6 bases). This CDR3 is 14 amino acids long. V lost 6 bases and J lost 3, with 14 bases in between. Germline CDR1 MNHEY, CDR2 SMNVEV (reference sequence). CDR3: CASRPQGGDYGYTF. CDR3 in DNA: TGTGCCAGCAGACCTCAAGGGGGGGACTATGGCTACACCTTC.

V and J are TRBV23-1 and TRBJ1-2, with 8 bases lining up with TRBD1. TRBV23-1 is an ORF, and what it does is uncertain. With 4 bases clipped from V and 8 bases from J, the junction kept 9 bases outside the gene matches. The CDR3 length is 14 residues. CDR3 bases: TGCGCCAGCAGTCCCCCGGACAGGGTGAAAGGCTACACCTTC. This translates into CASSPPDRVKGYTF.

This chain uses TRBV13 with TRBJ2-5; 7 bases are shared with TRBD1. V trimming: 0 bases; J trimming: 5 bases; junction bases outside the gene matches: 6. The CDR3 has 15 amino acids. From germline, CDR1 is PRHDT and CDR2 FYEKMQ (reference sequence). The CDR3 protein is CASSLGRRGLETQYF. CDR3 DNA: TGTGCCAGCAGCTTAGGCCGTAGGGGGCTGGAGACCCAGTACTTC.

V usage is TRBV28 and J usage is TRBJ1-4, with a tentative D call TRBD1 (5 bases). Germline V CDR1 and CDR2: MDHEN, SYDVKM. The V gene lost 5 bases and the J gene lost 10 bases, with 11 bases spanning the gap. CDR3 size: 12 residues. CDR3 loop: CASSVGLGKLFF. CDR3 DNA sequence: TGTGCCAGCAGTGTGGGGCTAGGAAAACTGTTTTTT.

The chain combines TRBV5-1 with TRBJ2-7, with TRBD2 matching over 8 bases. CDR3 size: 13 residues. The germline CDR1 and CDR2 sequences are SGHRS and YFSETQ. V gave up 3 bases and J gave up 3 bases; unmatched junction bases: 2. The CDR3 is CASSSLAGYEQYF. The CDR3 nucleotides are TGCGCCAGCAGCTCCCTAGCGGGCTACGAGCAGTACTTC.